One and the same sample provided the 7 T cell receptor beta chains below, sequenced in a study of blood T cell repertoires in COVID-19. The assay was immunoSEQ multiplex PCR, and TCRdb's table has in-frame clones only and misses some. This table holds roughly 180,000 clones, 75% to 80% found once. The sample was peripheral blood. All receptors come from a woman in her forties or fifties with active or convalescent COVID-19.

The chain couples TRBV28 to TRBJ1-4; TRBD1 matches 7 bases. The length of the CDR3 is 15 residues. Trimming took 6 bases from V and 3 from J; bases not matched to a gene: 7. The germline V gene has CDR1 MDHEN and CDR2 SYDVKM. CDR3 in DNA: TGTGCCAGCAGAGGGTGGGGGACAGCTAATGAAAAACTGTTTTTT. It encodes CASRGWGTANEKLFF.

V and J are TRBV2 and TRBJ2-7; D is possibly TRBD2 (6 bases). The V and J ends lost 6 bases and 6 bases respectively, with 15 bases between them. The CDR3 is made up of 13 amino acids. Per germline, CDR1 SNHLY and CDR2 FYNNEI. In DNA, the CDR3 is TGTGCCAGCAGGGGTGGGCGGGACGGCGAGCAGTACTTC. Translated, it gives CASRGGRDGEQYF.

The V and J genes are TRBV2 and TRBJ1-2, with a possible D match to TRBD1 (5 bases). CDR1 SNHLY and CDR2 FYNNEI come from the germline V gene. The CDR3 has 15 residues. V was pared by 6 bases and J by 1 base, with 15 bases between. The CDR3 loop is CASSERQPHNYGYTF. Written as DNA, the CDR3 is TGTGCCAGCAGCGAAAGACAGCCCCATAACTATGGCTACACCTTC.

This clone was found a few times. This sequence joins TRBV7-8 and TRBJ1-5; possibly TRBD1 for D (5 bases). The CDR3 runs 14 residues. Germline V gene data show CDR1 as SGHVS and CDR2 as FQNEAQ. Trimming took off 5 bases at V and 4 bases at J, with 12 bases between the two ends. The CDR3 loop is CASSPGGANQPQHF. CDR3 DNA: TGTGCCAGCAGCCCGGGAGGGGCGAATCAGCCCCAGCATTTT. Full variable domain (rest looked up from reference TRBV7-8 and TRBJ1-5): GAGVSQSPRYKVAKRGQDVALRCDPISGHVSLFWYQQALGQGPEFLTYFQNEAQLDKSGLPSDRFFAERPEGSVSTLKIQRTQQEDSAVYLCASSPGGANQPQHFGDGTRLSIL.

V and J are TRBV14 and TRBJ1-5; 8 bases fit TRBD1. This CDR3 has 13 residues. V was clipped by 3 bases and J by 7 bases; unmatched bases: 2. Per germline, CDR1 SGHDN and CDR2 FVKESK. This CDR3 reads CASSQTGVQPQHF. CDR3 coding DNA: TGTGCCAGCAGCCAGACAGGGGTCCAGCCCCAGCATTTT.

In this sample, this clone turned up once. A junction boundary mismatches the germline segment, possibly from a read error. The rearrangement joins TRBV4-2 to TRBJ1-5; D gene ambiguous. The germline V gene has CDR1 LGHNA and CDR2 YNFKEQ. This CDR3 spans 14 amino acids. The CDR3 DNA reads as TGTGCCAGCAGCAAAGATAGTAGCAATCAGCCCCAGCATTTT. It codes for CASSKDSSNQPQHF.

The V call is TRBV2, the J call TRBJ2-7; perhaps TRBD2 as D (5 bases). With 1 base removed from V and 0 bases from J, the gap between germline ends came to 10 bases. CDR1 and CDR2 (germline): SNHLY, FYNNEI. The CDR3 is 15 residues long. CDR3 region: CASSEGEHISYEQYF. Written as DNA, the CDR3 is TGTGCCAGCAGTGAAGGGGAGCACATCTCCTACGAGCAGTACTTC.